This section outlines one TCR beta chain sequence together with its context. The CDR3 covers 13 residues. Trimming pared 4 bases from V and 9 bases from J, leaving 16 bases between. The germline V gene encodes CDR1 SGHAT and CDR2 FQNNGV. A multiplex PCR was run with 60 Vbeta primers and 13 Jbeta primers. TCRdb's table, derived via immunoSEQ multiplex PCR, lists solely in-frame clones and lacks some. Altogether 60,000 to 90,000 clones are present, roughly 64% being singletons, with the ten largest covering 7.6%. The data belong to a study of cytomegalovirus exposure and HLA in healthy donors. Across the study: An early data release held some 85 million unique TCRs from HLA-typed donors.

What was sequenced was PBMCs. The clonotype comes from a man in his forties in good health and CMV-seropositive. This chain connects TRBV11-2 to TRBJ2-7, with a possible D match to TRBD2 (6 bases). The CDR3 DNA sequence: TGTGCCAGCAGCTCAGTTGGCGGGGCCTCGCAGTACTTC. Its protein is CASSSVGGASQYF. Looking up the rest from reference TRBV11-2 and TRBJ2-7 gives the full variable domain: EAGVAQSPRYKIIEKRQSVAFWCNPISGHATLYWYQQILGQGPKLLIQFQNNGVVDDSQLPKDRFSAERLKGVDSTLKIQPAKLEDSAVYLCASSSVGGASQYFGPGTRLTVT.